This T cell receptor (beta chain) was sequenced for a study of cytomegalovirus exposure and HLA in healthy donors (dated by TCRdb to 2015 to 2018). Regarding the research as a whole: A later analysis indicated that the 110 or so validation repertoires were generated on the platform also employed for the 700 or so repertoires of the first cohort. The aim of the study was to test whether cataloging public T cell receptors could identify signatures of past pathogen exposure. In addition to the first cohort of approximately 650 subjects, a separate validation cohort of over 90 different subjects was used. High-throughput TCR immunosequencing, statistical association of individual TCRs with disease status, and machine learning were combined to predict cytomegalovirus infection status. Summary of the overall study and its limitations: A later analysis lacked HLA typing for the validation cohort, so it scored co-occurrence in that cohort across all 120 repertoires. Cytomegalovirus status was reported to be diagnosed by the classifier with high specificity and sensitivity in both the original and validation cohorts. The study listed approximately 150 TCR beta chains as associated with cytomegalovirus. While some public TCRs were present in many individuals, most TCR sequences turned up only very rarely across donors. A few of the identified cytomegalovirus-associated TCR beta chains were confirmed in vitro to be specific for cytomegalovirus antigens. Of the cluster scores, 94% were above 0 in a later analysis, which found that TCRs clustered in the first cohort also tended to co-occur in the approximately 110 validation repertoires. The authors suggested that the approach could potentially be extended to other disease states and immunological phenotypes.

Donors formed part of the validation cohort, which comprised 95 to 150 subjects and was distinct from the first cohort of several hundred subjects. As regards this clone: Its antigen specificity is not known. Base-call qualities are not available, and no considerably larger clone is one nucleotide away.

The library was built by means of the immunoSEQ multiplex PCR assay. As for how the authors treated the data: A statistical classification framework was built to diagnose cytomegalovirus status from the catalog of TCR beta chain sequences. In its TCRdb copy, this immuneACCESS table keeps in-frame sequences only and misses some clones. Where compared with another copy, unresolved V genes explain less than half of these, and the others have no known cause. V and J calls and clone size come straight from that table; D and trimming were deduced from the DNA. The sample table records around 300,000 clones; roughly 88% of these occur just once. The ten largest clones capture approximately 0.88% of the sample. The receptor was isolated from a woman aged 18-30 years in good health and CMV-seronegative. Sequencing was done on a sample of PBMCs.

DNA sequence: TGTGCCAGCAGTGATACAGGGGGCTATGGCTACACCTTC. This yields the protein CASSDTGGYGYTF. Recombination linked TRBV6-5 to TRBJ1-2; 8 central nucleotides agree with TRBD1. The germline V gene provides CDR1 MNHEY and CDR2 SVGAGI. The CDR3 spans 13 residues, from the cysteine through the phenylalanine. Only CDR3 DNA remains: 39 bases, in frame from the first base. At the junction V is shortened by 5 bases and J by 4 bases; bases outside the gene matches: 3.